The 8 T cell receptor beta chains given below trace back to one sample, sequenced in a study of blood T cell repertoires in COVID-19. Measured with immunoSEQ multiplex PCR; TCRdb has only the in-frame clones, and not every one. The data contain approximately 69,000 clones, 86% of them singletons. The sequenced sample consisted of peripheral blood. These receptors were taken from a human donor in a cohort sampled during active COVID-19.

J is TRBJ1-3 and V is TRBV5-5; 9 nucleotides agree with TRBD1. This CDR3 has 15 residues. The V and J ends lost 4 bases and 4 bases, in that order; junction bases with no gene match: 6. Germline values: CDR1 SGHKS, CDR2 YYEKEE (reference sequence). As DNA, the CDR3 is TGTGCCAGCAGCGAAAGACAGGGGGGCGGAAACACCATATATTTT. Translating it yields CASSERQGGGNTIYF.

This rearrangement joins TRBV30 to TRBJ2-3; the match to TRBD1 covers 10 bases. The length of the CDR3 is 15 residues. J was trimmed by 3 bases and V by 4 bases; bases with no gene match: 7. Germline loops: CDR1 GTSNPN, CDR2 SVGIG (reference sequence). CDR3 DNA: TGTGCCTGGACTGCATGGGACAGGGGTACAGATACGCAGTATTTT. This gives the protein CAWTAWDRGTDTQYF.

V usage is TRBV4-2 and J usage is TRBJ2-1, with a tentative D call TRBD2 (7 bases). This CDR3 has 15 amino acids. V was pared by 5 bases and J by 2 bases, with 13 bases between. CDR1 is LGHNA and CDR2 is YNFKEQ in the germline V gene. The CDR3 spells CASSVSGGPYNEQFF. CDR3 sequence (DNA): TGTGCCAGCAGCGTTTCCGGGGGGCCCTACAATGAGCAGTTCTTC.

The chain couples TRBV7-8 to TRBJ1-3, with D maybe TRBD1 (5 bases). V shed 3 bases and J shed 5 bases, with 23 bases lying between them. CDR1 is SGHVS and CDR2 is FQNEAQ in the germline V gene. This CDR3 has 18 amino acids. The CDR3: CASSLSVFGGLTRNTIYF. The CDR3 nucleotides read TGTGCCAGCAGCTTGTCCGTTTTCGGGGGGTTGACTCGAAACACCATATATTTT. The whole variable domain, remainder taken from reference TRBV7-8 and TRBJ1-3, is GAGVSQSPRYKVAKRGQDVALRCDPISGHVSLFWYQQALGQGPEFLTYFQNEAQLDKSGLPSDRFFAERPEGSVSTLKIQRTQQEDSAVYLCASSLSVFGGLTRNTIYFGEGSWLTVV.

The V and J genes are TRBV19 and TRBJ1-1, with D possibly TRBD1 on 6 matching bases. CDR1 LNHDA and CDR2 SQIVND come from the germline V gene (reference sequence). The V end lost 5 bases, the J end lost 8 bases, and 21 bases lay between the germline ends. This CDR3 contains 15 residues. The CDR3 region is CASSDKTGLRNEAFF. In DNA, the CDR3 is TGTGCCAGTAGTGATAAGACAGGTCTAAGAAACGAAGCTTTCTTT. The variable domain in full, with the rest retrieved from reference TRBV19 and TRBJ1-1, is DGGITQSPKYLFRKEGQNVTLSCEQNLNHDAMYWYRQDPGQGLRLIYYSQIVNDFQKGDIAEGYSVSREKKESFPLTVTSAQKNPTAFYLCASSDKTGLRNEAFFGQGTRLTVV.

The V and J genes are TRBV7-2 and TRBJ1-4; the D gene is possibly TRBD1 (5 bases). Germline CDR1 SGHTA, CDR2 FQGNSA. The length of the CDR3 is 16 residues. V was trimmed by 5 bases and J by 1 base, leaving 14 bases between them. CDR3: CASSPAGMGTNEKLFF. In DNA, the CDR3 is TGTGCCAGCAGCCCCGCAGGGATGGGAACTAATGAAAAACTGTTTTTT.

The chain links TRBV7-9 to TRBJ2-5; maybe TRBD1 (5 bases). Germline loops: CDR1 SEHNR, CDR2 FQNEAQ (reference sequence). This CDR3 is 14 amino acids long. With 6 bases removed from V and 5 bases from J, the gap between germline ends came to 16 bases. The DNA of the CDR3 is TGTGCCAGCAGTACTATAGAACAGGTTGAGACCCAGTACTTC. This sequence encodes CASSTIEQVETQYF.

J is TRBJ2-3 and V is TRBV6-1; the D is unclear. Germline assignment: CDR1 MNHNS and CDR2 SASEGT. V lost 3 bases to trimming and J lost 6 bases, with 10 bases between them. The CDR3 totals 13 residues. The CDR3 is CASSDRLRDTQYF. CDR3 nucleotide sequence: TGTGCCAGCAGTGATAGACTGAGGGATACGCAGTATTTT.